This record covers a single T cell receptor beta chain. Its antigen remains unidentified. V lost 2 bases and J lost 7, with 12 bases in between. Germline CDR1 and CDR2: SGHTA and FQGNSA. This CDR3 spans 15 amino acids. This entry belongs to a study of Ad26.COV2.S vaccination and SARS-CoV-2 variants. Study-wide context: Ad26.COV2.S, an intramuscular injection, was given once or twice 56 days apart.

Treatment of the sample: some 20 received Ad26.COV2.S at low or high dose, single or two shots; several received placebo; per-sample allocation not given. The investigators took samples on day 63 after the first vaccine or placebo injection. Profiling relied on immunoSEQ multiplex PCR, and the TCRdb table lists in-frame clones only, not all of them. Among about 350,000 clones listed, 86% were seen once. Study observations and caveats: With respect to non-spike TCR breadth, vaccine and placebo recipients were similar. Reports say spike-specific CD8+ and CD4+ T cell responses covered substantial breadth after vaccination.

This material consisted of peripheral blood, taken in a trial of Ad26.COV2.S vaccine versus placebo. This rearrangement joins TRBV7-2 to TRBJ1-6, with a tentative D call TRBD1 (5 bases). The origin of this receptor is a person between 18 and 65 years old who received the Ad26.COV2.S COVID-19 vaccine or a placebo. The CDR3 sequence is CASSLNTGRNSPLHF. The CDR3 region has the DNA TGTGCCAGCAGCTTAAATACGGGACGCAATTCACCCCTCCACTTT.